This record concerns one T cell receptor beta chain sequence. The CDR3 is made up of 15 amino acids. The J segment lost 2 bases and the V segment lost 5 bases, leaving 5 bases of the junction unmatched. Germline V CDR1 and CDR2: MNHNY, SVGAGI (reference sequence). The data were taken from a study of blood T cell repertoires in COVID-19. Study summary: Samples representing acute and convalescent COVID-19 were sourced from the United States, Italy and Spain. Sample material is recorded as cDNA or gDNA derived from T cells, B-cell-depleted T cells, or PBMCs.

Authors' methods: Estimation of nucleated cell counts relied on the amplification of reference gene primers. TCRdb keeps only in-frame clones here, not all; method: immunoSEQ multiplex PCR. V and J calls and clone size follow that table, whereas D and trimming were derived from the DNA. Of some 160,000 clones in the sample, roughly 90% are singletons; the top ten hold under 4.5%. This TCR derives from an older woman with acute or convalescent COVID-19. The chain links TRBV6-6 to TRBJ2-7; TRBD1 matches at 11 bases. Sequenced: peripheral blood. In nucleotides, the CDR3 is TGTGCCAGCAGTCGATCGGGACAGGGGGCCTACGAGCAGTACTTC. Amino acid sequence: CASSRSGQGAYEQYF.